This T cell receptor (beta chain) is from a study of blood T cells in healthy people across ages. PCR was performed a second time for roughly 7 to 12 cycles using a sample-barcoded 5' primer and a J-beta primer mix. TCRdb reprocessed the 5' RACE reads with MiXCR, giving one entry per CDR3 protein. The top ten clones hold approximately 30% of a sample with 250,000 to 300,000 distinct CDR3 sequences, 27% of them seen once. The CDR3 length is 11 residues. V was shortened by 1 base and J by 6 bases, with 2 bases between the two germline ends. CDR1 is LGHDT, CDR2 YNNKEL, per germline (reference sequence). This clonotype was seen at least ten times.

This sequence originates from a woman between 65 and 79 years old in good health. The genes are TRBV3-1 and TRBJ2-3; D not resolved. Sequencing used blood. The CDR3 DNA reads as TGTGCCAGCAGCCAAGGCGATACGCAGTATTTT. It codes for CASSQGDTQYF.